Presented here are 14 T cell receptor beta chains from one specimen sequenced in a study of CD4 T cells in relation to SARS-CoV-2 and coronaviruses. Their specific antigens are unknown. The unexposed donors gave CD4+ T cells in about 2011-2018, prior to COVID-19. After approximately ten days of culture, CD4+ T cells were isolated. Libraries were prepared by immunoSEQ multiplex PCR; TCRdb keeps only in-frame clonotypes and omits some of them. Here the sample spans about 26,000 clones, roughly 81% being singletons. Sequencing was performed on CD4+ T cells from PBMCs, cultured in vitro. All receptors derive from a human donor in good health.

This clone has just one count. V usage is TRBV5-6 and J usage is TRBJ2-4, with D perhaps matching TRBD1 or TRBD2 (6 bases each). CDR1 and CDR2 (germline): SGHDT, YYEEEE. Trimming stripped 4 bases from V and 6 bases from J, with 17 bases between. The CDR3 spans 15 residues. The CDR3 region is CASSVTGANLNIQYF. The CDR3 nucleotides are TGTGCCAGCAGCGTCACGGGGGCGAATTTAAACATTCAGTACTTC.

J is TRBJ1-6 and V is TRBV3-1 (or the pseudogene TRBV3-2); 7 bases line up with TRBD1. This CDR3 comprises 14 residues. The germline V gene encodes CDR1 LGHDT and CDR2 YNNKEL (reference sequence). The V gene end was trimmed by 4 bases and the J gene end by 10 bases; junction bases not matched to a gene: 7. CDR3 protein: CASSLDRVGSPLHF. The CDR3 DNA sequence: TGTGCCAGCAGCCTTGACAGGGTAGGCTCACCCCTCCACTTT.

The chain is built from TRBV11-2 and TRBJ1-1; maybe TRBD1 (6 bases). This CDR3 region has 14 residues. V lost 5 bases, J lost 2 bases, and 12 bases lay in between. Germline lookup yields CDR1 SGHAT and CDR2 FQNNGV. The CDR3 DNA reads as TGTGCCAGCAGCGTGGACAGTCTCAACACTGAAGCTTTCTTT. Translation: CASSVDSLNTEAFF.

The chain couples TRBV4-1 to TRBJ1-2, with D perhaps matching TRBD1 (6 bases). Trimming pared 6 bases from V and 5 bases from J, leaving 13 bases between. The CDR3 is 13 residues long. The germline gives CDR1 MGHRA, CDR2 YSYEKL. The chain's CDR3 is CASSTGQGYGYTF. DNA for the CDR3: TGCGCCAGCAGTACAGGGCAGGGGTATGGCTACACCTTC.

DNA for the CDR3: TGCGCCAGCAGCCAAGGGGCCAATAGCAGACAACGACTTAATGAGCAGTTCTTC. Protein product: CASSQGANSRQRLNEQFF. This rearrangement joins TRBV4-1 to TRBJ2-1; unclear D gene. The CDR3 runs to 18 residues. The V gene's germline CDR1 is MGHRA and CDR2 YSYEKL. Trimming cost V 1 base and J 7 bases, with 23 bases left between them.

V is TRBV5-6 and J is TRBJ1-5, with D maybe TRBD1 (5 bases). This CDR3 is built from 15 residues. The ends were cut back, 0 bases at V and 0 bases at J, with 7 bases in the middle. CDR1 and CDR2 from the germline V gene are SGHDT and YYEEEE. The CDR3 loop reads CASSLGGISNQPQHF. As DNA, the CDR3 is TGTGCCAGCAGCTTGGGGGGGATTAGCAATCAGCCCCAGCATTTT.

The chain joins TRBV5-1 to TRBJ2-3; the D is unclear. The CDR3 is 15 residues long. Germline assignment: CDR1 SGHRS and CDR2 YFSETQ. V was pared by 2 bases and J by 2 bases, with 12 bases between. The CDR3 loop reads CASSFASYDTDTQYF. CDR3 nucleotide sequence: TGCGCCAGCAGCTTTGCGAGTTACGACACAGATACGCAGTATTTT.

This clone was counted only a few times. The V and J genes are TRBV5-4 and TRBJ1-2; 7 bases align to TRBD1. Germline V gene data show CDR1 as SGHNT and CDR2 as YYREEE (reference sequence). The CDR3 runs 13 residues. Germline trimming cut 5 bases from V and 4 bases from J; bases unmatched to any gene: 5. The CDR3 bases are TGTGCCAGCAGTTCCGGGACAGCCTATGGCTACACCTTC. Amino acid sequence: CASSSGTAYGYTF.

This clone has only one observation. V and J are TRBV3-1 (or the pseudogene TRBV3-2) and TRBJ1-2, with 12 bases aligning to TRBD1. The germline V gene has CDR1 LGHDT and CDR2 YNNKEL (reference sequence). This CDR3 has 13 amino acids. The V and J ends lost 6 bases and 7 bases, in that order; junction bases with no gene match: 3. CDR3 bases: TGTGCCAGCAGGGGACAGGGGGCGTTTGGCTACACCTTC. Its translation is CASRGQGAFGYTF.

J is TRBJ2-3 and V is TRBV5-1; TRBD2 is a possible D gene (6 bases). Between the trimmed V and J ends, which lost 0 bases and 3 bases, there was a span of 14 bases. Germline lookup yields CDR1 SGHRS and CDR2 YFSETQ. This CDR3 contains 16 residues. CDR3 sequence reads: CASSLGGSSGTDTQYF. The CDR3 region has the DNA TGCGCCAGCAGCTTGGGAGGTAGCAGCGGGACAGATACGCAGTATTTT.

This rearrangement joins TRBV5-1 to TRBJ2-5, with a tentative D call TRBD2 (6 bases). V lost 0 bases, J lost 1 base, and 10 bases lay in between. This CDR3 comprises 15 residues. CDR1 is SGHRS, CDR2 YFSETQ, per germline. The CDR3, as DNA: TGCGCCAGCAGCTTGGCCGGGACTTCCCAAGAGACCCAGTACTTC. Protein: CASSLAGTSQETQYF.

The rearrangement joins TRBV5-1 to TRBJ2-7; no clear D. CDR1 is SGHRS and CDR2 is YFSETQ in the germline V gene. V lost 0 bases to trimming and J lost 5 bases, with 12 bases between them. The CDR3 covers 14 residues. CDR3 DNA: TGCGCCAGCAGCTTGGAGTCCGGTTCCAACGAGCAGTACTTC. Amino acid sequence: CASSLESGSNEQYF.

The CDR3 sequence is CASSSSSGTYEQYF. CDR3 bases: TGTGCCAGCAGTTCATCTAGCGGAACCTACGAGCAGTACTTC. The V and J genes are TRBV6-5 and TRBJ2-7; 7 positions match TRBD2. The CDR3 totals 14 residues. Germline V gene data show CDR1 as MNHEY and CDR2 as SVGAGI. J lost 2 bases, V lost 4 bases, and 5 bases had no gene match.

The V gene is TRBV18, the J gene TRBJ1-1; maybe TRBD1 (6 bases). The CDR3 covers 14 residues. Trimming shortened V by 2 bases and J by 4 bases, and 11 bases separated the two germline ends. Germline V gene data show CDR1 as KGHSH and CDR2 as LQKENI. The CDR3 protein is CASSPSQGPTEAFF. CDR3 nucleotides: TGTGCCAGCTCACCATCGCAGGGGCCCACTGAAGCTTTCTTT.